What follows are 29 T cell receptor beta chains derived from one specimen sequenced in a study of blood T cell repertoires in COVID-19. Here immunoSEQ multiplex PCR was the method, and the copy in TCRdb shows in-frame clones only, minus some. The sample includes 190,000 or so clones, 89% of them seen just once. The sequencing sample was made of PBMCs or T cells enriched from blood (not recorded which). These receptors were taken from a woman aged 18-29 years who had recovered from COVID-19.

The rearrangement joins TRBV18 to TRBJ1-3, with a tentative D call TRBD1 (6 bases). Trimming removed 3 bases at V and 0 bases at J, with 9 bases between. CDR1 is KGHSH, CDR2 LQKENI, per germline. The CDR3 covers 15 residues. In DNA form, the CDR3 reads TGTGCCAGCTCACCCCAGGGGAACTCTGGAAACACCATATATTTT. Encoded protein: CASSPQGNSGNTIYF.

The V call is TRBV9, the J call TRBJ2-3; 9 nucleotides match TRBD2. CDR1 is SGDLS and CDR2 is YYNGEE in the germline V gene. CDR3 length equals 16 residues. Germline trimming cut 4 bases from V and 4 bases from J; bases unmatched to any gene: 10. CDR3 bases: TGTGCCAGCAGCTCGAGTGGGCGGGGGGGCCCAGATACGCAGTATTTT. Its protein is CASSSSGRGGPDTQYF.

This rearrangement joins TRBV13 to TRBJ2-2; D might be TRBD1 (6 bases). V was clipped by 1 base and J by 0 bases, with 15 bases between them. Germline V gene lookup returns CDR1 PRHDT and CDR2 FYEKMQ (reference sequence). The CDR3 is 18 amino acids. In DNA, the CDR3 is TGTGCCAGCAGCTTAGTGTTCAACAGGGATACGAACACCGGGGAGCTGTTTTTT. It encodes CASSLVFNRDTNTGELFF.

The V gene is TRBV7-9, the J gene TRBJ2-7; the match to TRBD1 covers 7 bases. V trimming: 5 bases; J trimming: 2 bases; junction bases outside the gene matches: 6. The CDR3 totals 14 residues. From germline, CDR1 is SEHNR and CDR2 FQNEAQ (reference sequence). Here the CDR3 DNA reads TGTGCCAGCAGCAACAAAGGACAGGCCTACGAGCAGTACTTC. Translated, it gives CASSNKGQAYEQYF.

This clone was counted once. The rearrangement links TRBV18 to TRBJ1-1, with a weak D call TRBD1 (6 bases). The CDR3 extends over 13 amino acids. CDR1 and CDR2 from the germline V gene are KGHSH and LQKENI. V gave up 4 bases and J gave up 3 bases, with 9 bases separating them. The CDR3 nucleotides read TGTGCCAGCTCACAAGGGGGGGACACTGAAGCTTTCTTT. Its translation is CASSQGGDTEAFF.

The V and J genes are TRBV6-6 and TRBJ2-5; perhaps TRBD1 as D (6 bases). With 4 bases removed from V and 2 bases from J, the gap between germline ends came to 11 bases. CDR3 size: 14 residues. CDR1 MNHNY and CDR2 SVGAGI come from the germline V gene (reference sequence). The CDR3, as DNA: TGTGCCAGCAGTTTCGGGACACTTCAAGAGACCCAGTACTTC. It specifies CASSFGTLQETQYF.

The V call is TRBV5-1, the J call TRBJ2-7; TRBD1 matches 8 bases. J lost 2 bases, V lost 4 bases, and 5 bases had no gene match. This CDR3 contains 14 residues. CDR1 and CDR2 from the germline V gene are SGHRS and YFSETQ. This CDR3 is CASSNQTGAYEQYF. CDR3 coding DNA: TGCGCCAGCAGCAACCAGACAGGGGCCTACGAGCAGTACTTC.

CDR3 coding DNA: TGTGCCTGGGCACAGGGGTTCGAGCAGTACTTC. Translation gives CAWAQGFEQYF. The chain has TRBV30 and TRBJ2-7, with TRBD1 matching over 7 bases. The germline V gene encodes CDR1 GTSNPN and CDR2 SVGIG (reference sequence). The CDR3 sequence is 11 residues long. The ends lost 5 bases at V and 6 bases at J; junction bases unmatched: 4.

This sequence joins TRBV20-1 and TRBJ1-1; D not resolved. V gave up 3 bases and J gave up 7 bases, with 6 bases separating them. Looked up from germline, CDR1 is DFQATT and CDR2 is SNEGSKA (reference sequence). CDR3 length equals 10 residues. CDR3 residues: CSASTGEAFF. DNA of the CDR3: TGCAGTGCTAGCACTGGTGAAGCTTTCTTT.

The gene calls are TRBV7-2 and TRBJ2-2; D uncertain. Germline CDR1 and CDR2: SGHTA and FQGNSA. V was pared by 3 bases and J by 0 bases, with 8 bases between. The CDR3 runs 15 residues. The CDR3 region has the DNA TGTGCCAGCAGCTTTGTACAAACGAACACCGGGGAGCTGTTTTTT. Translated, it gives CASSFVQTNTGELFF.

This sequence joins TRBV7-3 and TRBJ2-2, with TRBD1 as a possible D gene (6 bases). Germline loops: CDR1 SGHTA, CDR2 FQGTGA. The V end was cut by 10 bases, the J end by 6 bases, with 12 bases between. The CDR3 has 12 amino acids. The DNA of the CDR3 is TGTGCCACCAACAGGGTTCCCGGGGAGCTGTTTTTT. The encoded protein is CATNRVPGELFF.

The rearrangement joins TRBV10-3 to TRBJ1-1; D gene uncertain. From germline, CDR1 is ENHRY and CDR2 SYGVKD. Between the trimmed V and J ends, which lost 8 bases and 0 bases, there was a span of 7 bases. The CDR3 loop spans 12 amino acids. CDR3 in DNA: TGTGCCATCGGCCAATTGAACACTGAAGCTTTCTTT. It codes for CAIGQLNTEAFF.

The chain employs TRBV21-1 and TRBJ1-6; the listed D gene, TRBD1, was not tested against the DNA. TRBV21-1 has pseudogene status. CDR3 length: 16 residues. The CDR3 DNA follows: TGTGCCAGCAGCAAAGCTAAGACAGGGATCGTCTCACCCCTCCACTTT. Translating gives CASSKAKTGIVSPLHF.

J is TRBJ2-5 and V is TRBV7-9, with D unclear. Germline V lookup: CDR1 SEHNR, CDR2 FQNEAQ (reference sequence). Trimming took off 8 bases at V and 4 bases at J, with 8 bases between the two ends. The CDR3 consists of 11 residues. CDR3 sequence (DNA): TGTGCCAGCTCAGCAGGAGAGACCCAGTACTTC. Protein: CASSAGETQYF.

This sequence joins TRBV30 and TRBJ2-7, with 7 bases fitting TRBD1. The CDR3 consists of 19 residues. V lost 2 bases, J lost 4 bases, and 23 bases stayed unmatched. Per the germline V gene, CDR1 is GTSNPN and CDR2 is SVGIG (reference sequence). The CDR3 loop is CAWSPHEFGTEAVVYEQYF. The DNA of the CDR3 is TGTGCCTGGAGTCCCCACGAATTTGGGACAGAAGCCGTTGTGTACGAGCAGTACTTC.

Only a few counts were recorded for this clone. The gene calls are TRBV6-5 and TRBJ1-4; TRBD1 aligns across 10 bases. The CDR3 runs to 14 residues. In germline, CDR1 is MNHEY, CDR2 SVGAGI. V was pared by 6 bases and J by 7 bases, with 5 bases of the junction left unmatched. This CDR3 is CASRPGQGIEKLFF. DNA of the CDR3: TGTGCCAGCAGACCGGGACAGGGGATTGAAAAACTGTTTTTT.

The gene calls are TRBV30 and TRBJ1-4; D is uncertain. With 1 base removed from V and 8 bases from J, the gap between germline ends came to 11 bases. The CDR3 contains 13 residues. CDR1 and CDR2 (germline): GTSNPN, SVGIG (reference sequence). The CDR3 is CAWSGLSREKLFF. CDR3 coding DNA: TGTGCCTGGAGTGGCCTCTCCAGGGAAAAACTGTTTTTT.

V usage is TRBV19 and J usage is TRBJ1-5; 7 nucleotides align to TRBD1. Per germline, CDR1 LNHDA and CDR2 SQIVND (reference sequence). V shed 9 bases and J 1 base; nucleotides not matched to a gene: 9. The CDR3 length is 15 residues. As DNA, the CDR3 is TGTGCCAGCCGTCACCGGGGACAGAGCAATCAGCCCCAGCATTTT. It yields the protein CASRHRGQSNQPQHF.

The genes are TRBV6-4 and TRBJ2-3, with D possibly TRBD1 on 5 matching bases. This CDR3 has 14 amino acids. The V gene lost 6 bases and the J gene lost 4 bases, with 14 bases spanning the gap. CDR1 and CDR2 from the germline V gene are MRHNA and SNTAGT. The CDR3 region is CASREGADSDTQYF. CDR3 DNA sequence: TGTGCCAGCAGGGAAGGGGCAGACTCAGATACGCAGTATTTT.

This clone was detected a few times. This chain joins TRBV25-1 and TRBJ1-1, with a possible D match to TRBD1 (5 bases). The V end was cut by 0 bases, the J end by 8 bases, with 10 bases between. CDR1 is MGHDK and CDR2 is SYGVNS in the germline V gene. The CDR3 runs 13 residues. CDR3 loop: CASSEYGGGEAFF. CDR3 sequence (DNA): TGTGCCAGCAGTGAATACGGGGGAGGGGAAGCTTTCTTT.

The sample holds a few counts of this clone. This chain joins TRBV27 and TRBJ2-2, with 14 bases lining up with TRBD2. After removal of 8 bases from V and 4 bases from J, the junction contained 6 bases not matched to a gene. CDR3 length: 16 residues. CDR1 is MNHEY, CDR2 SMNVEV, per germline (reference sequence). The DNA for the CDR3 is TGTGCCAGCTGGACTAGCGGGGGGTCGGGCACCGGGGAGCTGTTTTTT. This gives the protein CASWTSGGSGTGELFF.

The J gene is TRBJ1-2, the V gene TRBV10-3; tentative D call: TRBD1 (5 bases). Per germline, CDR1 ENHRY and CDR2 SYGVKD. Trimming left V 7 bases short and J 4 bases short, with 16 bases between. The CDR3 sequence is 14 residues long. The DNA for the CDR3 is TGTGCCATCACGGGGGACCCGCTCTTCTATGGCTACACCTTC. Residues: CAITGDPLFYGYTF.

This clone was detected a few times. The chain couples TRBV10-1 to TRBJ2-7; D not certain. The CDR3 is 12 amino acids. Germline V gene lookup returns CDR1 WNHNN and CDR2 SYGVQD (reference sequence). V was shortened by 3 bases and J by 3 bases, with 6 bases between the two germline ends. CDR3 sequence reads: CASSELHYEQYF. Here the CDR3 DNA reads TGCGCCAGCAGTGAACTCCACTACGAGCAGTACTTC.

This chain uses TRBV27 with TRBJ1-6; D is unresolved. The V end lost 2 bases, the J end lost 6 bases, and 8 bases lay between the germline ends. Germline V gene sequence: CDR1 MNHEY, CDR2 SMNVEV (reference sequence). This CDR3 spans 14 amino acids. CDR3 sequence reads: CASSLPTANSPLHF. CDR3 sequence (DNA): TGTGCCAGCAGTTTACCCACAGCTAATTCACCCCTCCACTTT.

The V gene is TRBV5-4, the J gene TRBJ1-6, with 8 bases aligning to TRBD1. The CDR3 totals 16 residues. V lost 4 bases and J lost 9; bases outside the gene matches: 12. The V gene's germline CDR1 is SGHNT and CDR2 YYREEE (reference sequence). The CDR3 loop is CASSASGQGLGSPLHF. CDR3 coding DNA: TGTGCCAGCAGCGCCAGCGGACAGGGATTAGGTTCACCCCTCCACTTT.

The chain is built from TRBV5-1 and TRBJ2-7; TRBD1 matches at 9 bases. Germline loops: CDR1 SGHRS, CDR2 YFSETQ. With 1 base clipped from V and 5 bases from J, the junction kept 4 bases outside the gene matches. The CDR3 runs 14 residues. In nucleotides, the CDR3 is TGCGCCAGCAGCTTGACAGGGGGCCGGAACGAGCAGTACTTC. Translation: CASSLTGGRNEQYF.

The chain carries TRBV7-2 and TRBJ2-1; weak D call: TRBD1 (5 bases). V was trimmed by 1 base and J by 4 bases, leaving 8 bases between them. The germline CDR1 and CDR2 sequences are SGHTA and FQGNSA. The CDR3 is made up of 14 amino acids. CDR3 DNA: TGTGCCAGCAGCTTAGGACAGAGTTACAATGAGCAGTTCTTC. It is translated as CASSLGQSYNEQFF.

This clone showed up just once. CDR3 nucleotide sequence: TGCGCCAGCAGCTCCCGGGGAACTGAAGCTTTCTTT. Amino acid sequence: CASSSRGTEAFF. The rearrangement uses TRBV5-1 and TRBJ1-1; D not certain. This CDR3 spans 12 amino acids. Germline lookup yields CDR1 SGHRS and CDR2 YFSETQ. The V gene lost 3 bases and the J gene lost 5 bases, with 8 bases spanning the gap.

This chain uses TRBV7-2 with TRBJ2-1, with 8 positions matching TRBD2. The CDR3 consists of 15 residues. Germline assignment: CDR1 SGHTA and CDR2 FQGNSA. With 4 bases clipped from V and 4 bases from J, the junction kept 6 bases outside the gene matches. This chain's CDR3 is CASSYLAGRYNEQFF. CDR3 DNA: TGTGCCAGCAGCTATTTAGCGGGGCGATACAATGAGCAGTTCTTC.